Following are 7 T cell receptor beta chains from one sample sequenced in a study of T cells after yellow fever vaccination. TCRdb re-called the 5' RACE reads through MiXCR, storing one row per CDR3 protein. The table lists hundreds of thousands of distinct CDR3 sequences, around a sixth of them singletons, with over 15% in the top ten. The specimen was PBMCs, collected before the yellow fever booster vaccination. The receptor source for this set is a man younger than 30 who received the YFV17D yellow fever vaccine.

The chain combines TRBV20-1 with TRBJ2-7; 11 nucleotides agree with TRBD1. This CDR3 has 18 amino acids. Germline loops: CDR1 DFQATT, CDR2 SNEGSKA (reference sequence). J was trimmed by 2 bases and V by 0 bases; bases with no gene match: 12. The CDR3 here is CSARDLRTGGDVTYEQYF. DNA for the CDR3: TGCAGTGCTAGAGATCTCAGGACAGGGGGCGACGTCACCTACGAGCAGTACTTC.

This clonotype came up once. The V and J genes are TRBV6-5 and TRBJ2-4; 8 positions agree with TRBD2. V lost 6 bases and J lost 9; bases outside the gene matches: 16. The CDR3 runs to 16 residues. Per the germline V gene, CDR1 is MNHEY and CDR2 is SVGAGI. The CDR3 protein is CASRKDVSVAGGIQYF. The CDR3 nucleotides read TGTGCCAGCAGAAAAGACGTAAGCGTGGCGGGAGGCATTCAGTACTTC.

This clonotype was observed once. The chain recombines TRBV18 with TRBJ1-5; D remains unclear. This CDR3 is 12 amino acids long. CDR1 and CDR2 (germline): KGHSH, LQKENI. Trimming took off 6 bases at V and 3 bases at J, with 6 bases between the two ends. This CDR3 is CASSNFNQPQHF. CDR3 sequence (DNA): TGTGCCAGCTCGAATTTCAATCAGCCCCAGCATTTT.

The chain employs TRBV7-2 and TRBJ2-3, with D tentatively TRBD2 (5 bases). The V gene lost 6 bases and the J gene lost 6 bases, with 10 bases spanning the gap. CDR3 length: 12 residues. Germline V CDR1 and CDR2: SGHTA, FQGNSA. CDR3 region: CASRREGDTQYF. CDR3 DNA: TGTGCCAGCAGACGGGAAGGGGATACGCAGTATTTT.

Many counts were recorded for this clonotype. The rearrangement joins TRBV7-2 to TRBJ2-1; D perhaps matches TRBD2 (7 bases). Between the trimmed V and J ends, which lost 5 bases and 4 bases, there was a span of 15 bases. The CDR3 loop spans 15 amino acids. Per the germline V gene, CDR1 is SGHTA and CDR2 is FQGNSA. The CDR3 loop reads CASSRGGGKYNEQFF. For the CDR3, the DNA is TGTGCCAGCAGCCGCGGGGGCGGGAAATACAATGAGCAGTTCTTC.

The genes are TRBV5-1 and TRBJ1-1; D is perhaps TRBD1 (5 bases). The CDR3 sequence is 14 residues long. Germline CDR1 and CDR2: SGHRS and YFSETQ. Trimming stripped 4 bases from V and 4 bases from J, with 14 bases between. The CDR3 nucleotides are TGCGCCAGCAGCGAGGGGTCTGGGGGCACTGAAGCTTTCTTT. Translation: CASSEGSGGTEAFF.

This clonotype was seen repeatedly, ten times or more. The chain links TRBV3-1 to TRBJ2-7; 11 positions match TRBD1. Per germline, CDR1 LGHDT and CDR2 YNNKEL (reference sequence). CDR3 length equals 14 residues. The junction had 4 bases not matched to a gene; V was cut back by 5 bases and J by 4 bases. DNA of the CDR3: TGTGCCAGCAGCTACCGGGACAGGGGGTACGAGCAGTACTTC. Amino acid sequence: CASSYRDRGYEQYF.